This entry is about one T cell receptor beta chain. Its antigen is unknown. This entry is derived from a study of T cell responses to AZD1222 COVID-19 vaccine. Trimming shortened V by 6 bases and J by 7 bases, and 12 bases separated the two germline ends. This CDR3 is built from 12 residues. The germline V gene has CDR1 SGHAT and CDR2 FQNNGV. Clones were read by immunoSEQ multiplex PCR, and TCRdb kept only the in-frame ones, dropping some. The repertoire holds approximately 150,000 clones, more than 90% seen once, with less than 3% in the top ten. Study outcomes and limitations: There were mostly white British donors and more females than males, and clonal diversity was possibly underestimated. The study found vaccine-associated CD4 TCRs spanning spike, dominant at 160-218 and 743-854.

The receptor was derived from an adult in good health. The rearrangement links TRBV11-2 to TRBJ1-2; possibly TRBD1 for D (6 bases). Specimen: peripheral blood, collected on day 0 of AZD1222 vaccination. The DNA for the CDR3 is TGTGCCAGCAGGCAGGGGTCAGGTGGCTACACCTTC. Translating it yields CASRQGSGGYTF.